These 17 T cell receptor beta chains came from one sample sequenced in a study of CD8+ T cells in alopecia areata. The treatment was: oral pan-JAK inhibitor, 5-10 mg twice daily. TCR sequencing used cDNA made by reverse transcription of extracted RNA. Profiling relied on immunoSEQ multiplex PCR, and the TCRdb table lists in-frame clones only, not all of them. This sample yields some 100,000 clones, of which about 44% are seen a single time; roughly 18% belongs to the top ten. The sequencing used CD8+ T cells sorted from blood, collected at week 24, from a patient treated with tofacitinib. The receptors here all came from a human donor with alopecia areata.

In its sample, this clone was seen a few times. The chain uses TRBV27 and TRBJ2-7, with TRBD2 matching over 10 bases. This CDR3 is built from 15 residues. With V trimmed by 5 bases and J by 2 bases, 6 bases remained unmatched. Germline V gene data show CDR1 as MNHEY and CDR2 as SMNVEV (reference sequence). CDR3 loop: CASSPYSGRTYEQYF. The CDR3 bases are TGTGCCAGCAGTCCATATAGCGGGAGGACCTACGAGCAGTACTTC.

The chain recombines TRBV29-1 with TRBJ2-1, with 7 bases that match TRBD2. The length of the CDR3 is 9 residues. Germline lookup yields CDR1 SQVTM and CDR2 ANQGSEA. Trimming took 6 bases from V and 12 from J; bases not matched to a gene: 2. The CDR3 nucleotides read TGCAGCGTGGGGAGGGGGCAGTTCTTC. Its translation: CSVGRGQFF.

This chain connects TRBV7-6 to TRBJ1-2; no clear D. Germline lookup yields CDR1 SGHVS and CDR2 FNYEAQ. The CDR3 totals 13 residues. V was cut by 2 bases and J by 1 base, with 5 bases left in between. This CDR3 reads CASSLNINYGYTF. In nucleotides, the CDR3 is TGTGCCAGCAGCTTAAACATTAACTATGGCTACACCTTC.

CDR3: CASRLSRDRDQNEQFF. The DNA of the CDR3 is TGTGCCAGCAGACTCAGCCGGGACAGGGATCAGAATGAGCAGTTCTTC. The chain employs TRBV7-9 and TRBJ2-1; 9 bases are shared with TRBD1. Germline V gene data show CDR1 as SEHNR and CDR2 as FQNEAQ (reference sequence). The CDR3 runs 16 residues. V gave up 6 bases and J gave up 7 bases; unmatched junction bases: 13.

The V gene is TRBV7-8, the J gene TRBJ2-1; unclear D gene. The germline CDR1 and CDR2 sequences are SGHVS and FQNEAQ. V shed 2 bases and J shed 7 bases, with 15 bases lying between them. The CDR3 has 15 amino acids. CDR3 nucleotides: TGTGCCAGCAGCTTATTTGAGACTGCCTCGAATGAGCAGTTCTTC. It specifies CASSLFETASNEQFF. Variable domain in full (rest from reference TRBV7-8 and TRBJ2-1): GAGVSQSPRYKVAKRGQDVALRCDPISGHVSLFWYQQALGQGPEFLTYFQNEAQLDKSGLPSDRFFAERPEGSVSTLKIQRTQQEDSAVYLCASSLFETASNEQFFGPGTRLTVL.

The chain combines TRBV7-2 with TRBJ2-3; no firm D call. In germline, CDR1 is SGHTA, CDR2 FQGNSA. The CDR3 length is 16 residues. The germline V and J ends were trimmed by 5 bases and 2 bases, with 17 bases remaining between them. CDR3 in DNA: TGTGCCAGCAGCCTAAACGCCCCCCTTCCCACAGATACGCAGTATTTT. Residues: CASSLNAPLPTDTQYF.

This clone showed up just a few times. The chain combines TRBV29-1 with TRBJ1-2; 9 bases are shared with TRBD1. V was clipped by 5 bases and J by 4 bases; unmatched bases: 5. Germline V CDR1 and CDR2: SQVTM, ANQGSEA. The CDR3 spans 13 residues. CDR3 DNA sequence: TGCAGCGTTTCGGGACAGGGAACCTATGGCTACACCTTC. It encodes CSVSGQGTYGYTF.

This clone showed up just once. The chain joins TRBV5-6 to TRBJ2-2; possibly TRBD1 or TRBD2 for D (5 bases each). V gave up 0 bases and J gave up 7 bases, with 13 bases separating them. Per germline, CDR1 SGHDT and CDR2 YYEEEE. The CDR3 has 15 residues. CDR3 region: CASSLVGRRGGELFF. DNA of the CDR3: TGTGCCAGCAGCTTGGTGGGACGAAGGGGCGGGGAGCTGTTTTTT.

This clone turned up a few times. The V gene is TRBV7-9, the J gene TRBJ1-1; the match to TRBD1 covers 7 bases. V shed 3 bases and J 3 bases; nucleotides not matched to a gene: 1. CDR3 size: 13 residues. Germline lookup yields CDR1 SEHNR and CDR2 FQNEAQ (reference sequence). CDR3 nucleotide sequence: TGTGCCAGCAGCTTGGGACAGCACACTGAAGCTTTCTTT. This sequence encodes CASSLGQHTEAFF.

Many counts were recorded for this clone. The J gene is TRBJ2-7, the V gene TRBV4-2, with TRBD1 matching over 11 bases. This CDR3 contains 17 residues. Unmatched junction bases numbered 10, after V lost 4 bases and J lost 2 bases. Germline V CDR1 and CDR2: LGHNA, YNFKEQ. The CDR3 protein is CASSPGSGTGGTYEQYF. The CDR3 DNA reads TGTGCCAGCAGCCCCGGAAGTGGGACAGGGGGGACCTACGAGCAGTACTTC.

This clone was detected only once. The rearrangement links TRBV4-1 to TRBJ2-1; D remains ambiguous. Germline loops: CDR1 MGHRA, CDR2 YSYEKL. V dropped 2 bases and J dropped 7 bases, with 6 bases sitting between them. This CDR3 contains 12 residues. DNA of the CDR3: TGCGCCAGCAGCCAATCCTGGAATGAGCAGTTCTTC. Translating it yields CASSQSWNEQFF.

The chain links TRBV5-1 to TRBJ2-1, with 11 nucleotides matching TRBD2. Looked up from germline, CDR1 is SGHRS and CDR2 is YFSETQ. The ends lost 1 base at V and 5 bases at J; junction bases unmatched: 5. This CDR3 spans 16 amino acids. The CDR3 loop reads CASSLILAGGNNEQFF. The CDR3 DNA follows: TGCGCCAGCAGCTTGATCCTAGCGGGAGGTAACAATGAGCAGTTCTTC.

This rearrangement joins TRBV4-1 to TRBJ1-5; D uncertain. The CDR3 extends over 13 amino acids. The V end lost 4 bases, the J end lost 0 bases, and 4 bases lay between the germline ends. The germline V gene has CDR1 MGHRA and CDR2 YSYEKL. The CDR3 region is CASSLYSNQPQHF. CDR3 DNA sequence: TGCGCCAGCAGCCTATATAGCAATCAGCCCCAGCATTTT.

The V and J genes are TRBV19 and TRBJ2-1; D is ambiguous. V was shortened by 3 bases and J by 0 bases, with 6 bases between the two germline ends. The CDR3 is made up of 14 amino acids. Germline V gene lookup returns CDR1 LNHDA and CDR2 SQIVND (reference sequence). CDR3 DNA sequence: TGTGCCAGTAGTATCGCTAGCTCCTACAATGAGCAGTTCTTC. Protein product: CASSIASSYNEQFF. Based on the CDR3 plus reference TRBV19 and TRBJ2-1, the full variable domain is DGGITQSPKYLFRKEGQNVTLSCEQNLNHDAMYWYRQDPGQGLRLIYYSQIVNDFQKGDIAEGYSVSREKKESFPLTVTSAQKNPTAFYLCASSIASSYNEQFFGPGTRLTVL.

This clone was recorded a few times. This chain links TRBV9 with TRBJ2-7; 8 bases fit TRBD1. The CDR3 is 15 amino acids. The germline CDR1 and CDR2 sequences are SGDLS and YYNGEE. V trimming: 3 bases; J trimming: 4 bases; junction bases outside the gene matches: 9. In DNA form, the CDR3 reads TGTGCCAGCAGCGCAAACTCAGGGGGCGGGTACGAGCAGTACTTC. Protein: CASSANSGGGYEQYF.

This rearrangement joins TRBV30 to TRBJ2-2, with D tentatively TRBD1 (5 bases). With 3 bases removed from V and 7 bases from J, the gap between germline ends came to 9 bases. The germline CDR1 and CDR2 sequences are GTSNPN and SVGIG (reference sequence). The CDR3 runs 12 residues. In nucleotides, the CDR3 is TGTGCCTGGAGCGCCCAGGGCGGGGAGCTGTTTTTT. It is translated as CAWSAQGGELFF.

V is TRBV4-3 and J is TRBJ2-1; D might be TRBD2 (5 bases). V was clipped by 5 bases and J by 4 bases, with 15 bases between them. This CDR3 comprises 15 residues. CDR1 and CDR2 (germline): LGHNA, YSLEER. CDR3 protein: CASSARRAGYNEQFF. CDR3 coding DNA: TGCGCCAGCAGCGCCCGACGGGCGGGTTACAATGAGCAGTTCTTC.